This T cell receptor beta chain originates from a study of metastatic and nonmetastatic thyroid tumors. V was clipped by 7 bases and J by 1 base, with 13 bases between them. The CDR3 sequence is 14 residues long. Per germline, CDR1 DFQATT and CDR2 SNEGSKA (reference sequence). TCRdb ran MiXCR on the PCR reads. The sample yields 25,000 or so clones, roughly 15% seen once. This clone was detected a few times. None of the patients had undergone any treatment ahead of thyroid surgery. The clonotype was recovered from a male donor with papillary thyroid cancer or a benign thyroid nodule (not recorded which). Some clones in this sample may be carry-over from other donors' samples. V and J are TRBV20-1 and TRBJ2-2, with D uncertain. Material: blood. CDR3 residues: CSVLSDVNTGELFF. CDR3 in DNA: TGCAGTGTCTTATCTGACGTGAACACCGGGGAGCTGTTTTTT.